Presented here are 17 T cell receptor beta chains from one specimen sequenced in a study of tumor and adjacent non-tumor tissue in lung cancer. RNA was extracted from bulk tissue without any cell sorting. A modified ARM-PCR protocol with three rounds of nested PCR amplified TCRbeta. Via MiXCR, TCRdb re-called the multiplex PCR reads, giving one row per CDR3 protein. The sample lists roughly 65,000 distinct CDR3 sequences; around 60% were seen once. The sample was lung tumor tissue. These receptors all come from a man aged 45 to 65 with non-small cell lung cancer.

This clonotype was observed a handful of times. A read error may be the cause here, since a much bigger clone is one base away. This chain links TRBV4-1 with TRBJ1-5; no clear D gene. This CDR3 comprises 15 residues. Trimming pared 4 bases from V and 4 bases from J, leaving 14 bases between. Looked up from germline, CDR1 is MGHRA and CDR2 is YSYEKL. This chain's CDR3 is CASSPGGDRNQPQHF. In DNA, the CDR3 is TGCGCCAGCAGCCCCGGCGGGGATAGGAATCAGCCCCAGCATTTT.

Of note for this clonotype: The junction does not match germline at one end; this may be a read error. The chain has TRBV20-1 and TRBJ1-2; D is uncertain. The CDR3 runs to 14 residues. The germline CDR1 and CDR2 sequences are DFQATT and SNEGSKA (reference sequence). The CDR3 here is CSAGDWDSGYGYTF. CDR3 DNA sequence: TGCAGTGCTGGAGATTGGGATAGTGGCTATGGCTACACCTTC.

Concerning this clonotype itself: At one boundary the junction diverges from the germline segment, which might be a read error. This chain connects TRBV29-1 to TRBJ2-6, with D tentatively TRBD2 (7 bases). This CDR3 spans 14 amino acids. Looked up from germline, CDR1 is SQVTM and CDR2 is ANQGSEA. In nucleotides, the CDR3 is TGCAGCGTTGGGGAGCTCGGGGGGCCCAACGTCCCGACTTTC. Its translation is CSVGELGGPNVPTF.

In regard to this clonotype: It may be a read error: a sequence one base away is much more abundant. This CDR3 is missing its conserved last phenylalanine or tryptophan, likely due to a read error. The V and J genes are TRBV28 and TRBJ2-5; unclear D gene. Germline CDR1 reads MDHEN; CDR2 reads SYDVKM. The CDR3 has 9 residues. Trimming took off 6 bases at V and 6 bases at J, with 2 bases between the two ends. The CDR3 nucleotides read TGTGCCAGCAGACAGACCCAGTACTTG. Its translation is CASRQTQYL.

This clonotype was detected ten times or more. The chain is built from TRBV6-1 and TRBJ2-3; 9 bases match TRBD1. V lost 6 bases and J lost 3; bases outside the gene matches: 4. The CDR3 extends over 14 amino acids. CDR1 MNHNS and CDR2 SASEGT come from the germline V gene. CDR3 nucleotides: TGTGCCAGCAGACAGGGGGCGCGTACAGATACGCAGTATTTT. Its protein product is CASRQGARTDTQYF.

As regards this clonotype: Being one base from a much bigger clone, this may be a read error. V is TRBV5-1 and J is TRBJ2-5, with 8 bases identical to TRBD1. The CDR3 covers 15 residues. With V trimmed by 7 bases and J by 1 base, 9 bases remained unmatched. Germline V gene sequence: CDR1 SGHRS, CDR2 YFSETQ. CDR3 nucleotide sequence: TGCGCCAGCGGCCCCTTTGGACAGGGCCAAGAGACCCAGTACTTC. Its protein product is CASGPFGQGQETQYF.

To note about this clonotype: The junction departs from the called germline gene at one end, perhaps through a read error. The chain recombines TRBV11-3 with TRBJ2-1; D is ambiguous. The V gene's germline CDR1 is SGHNT and CDR2 YENEEA. The CDR3 is 13 amino acids. In DNA, the CDR3 is TGTGCGAGCAGCTTAGGAAGCTGGAATGAGCAGTTGTTC. Translating gives CASSLGSWNEQLF.

Comment on this clonotype: An end of the junction does not agree with germline; a read error may underlie this. The CDR3 DNA reads as TGTGCCAGCGGCTTAGGAACTAGCGGCTGCGAGCAGTACTTC. This sequence encodes CASGLGTSGCEQYF. The V gene is TRBV11-2, the J gene TRBJ2-7; 8 nucleotides match TRBD2. The CDR3 extends over 14 amino acids. Per germline, CDR1 SGHAT and CDR2 FQNNGV.

This clonotype appeared a few times. Being one base from a much bigger clone, this may be a read error. As the CDR3 is not closed by the conserved phenylalanine or tryptophan, this likely results from a read error. V gene TRBV6-6 combines with J gene TRBJ1-5; TRBD1 matches 9 bases. This CDR3 region has 16 residues. Looked up from germline, CDR1 is MNHNY and CDR2 is SVGAGI (reference sequence). V gave up 6 bases and J gave up 2 bases; unmatched junction bases: 8. The CDR3 spells CASRTGDRVRNQPQHS. CDR3 in DNA: TGTGCCAGCAGGACGGGGGACAGGGTGCGCAATCAGCCCCAGCATTCT.

Turning to this clonotype: A much larger clone lies a single base off, so this may be a read error. This chain joins TRBV4-1 and TRBJ2-7; possible D gene TRBD1, 6 bases. CDR1 is MGHRA and CDR2 is YSYEKL in the germline V gene. The CDR3 runs to 15 residues. The CDR3 DNA follows: TGCGCCAGCGGCCAAGAAACCGGCAGGGGAAGAGAGCAGTACTTC. This codes for CASGQETGRGREQYF.

This clonotype was seen at least ten times. V is TRBV10-3 and J is TRBJ1-6, with D tentatively TRBD1 (6 bases). CDR1 is ENHRY, CDR2 SYGVKD, per germline. There are 15 residues in the CDR3. Trimming shortened V by 5 bases and J by 10 bases, and 18 bases separated the two germline ends. The CDR3 DNA is TGTGCCATCAGTACAGGGACGGCTAAGGAGTCACCCCTCCACTTT. It encodes CAISTGTAKESPLHF.

Worth noting for this clonotype: The junction and the germline gene differ at one end; a read error may be behind it. This sequence joins TRBV29-1 and TRBJ1-2, with 12 bases aligning to TRBD1. The CDR3 runs to 14 residues. In germline, CDR1 is SQVTM, CDR2 ANQGSEA. CDR3 amino acids: CSVKTGQGASGHTF. In DNA form, the CDR3 reads TGCAGCGTCAAAACGGGACAGGGGGCGAGTGGCCACACCTTC. Supplemented by reference TRBV29-1 and TRBJ1-2, the full variable domain reads SAVISQKPSRDICQRGTSLTIQCQVDSQVTMMFWYRQQPGQSLTLIATANQGSEATYESGFVIDKFPISRPNLTFSTLTVSNMSPEDSSIYLCSVKTGQGASGHTFGSGTRLTVV.

This clonotype came up many times. This rearrangement joins TRBV29-1 to TRBJ2-7; 9 bases are a match to TRBD2. This CDR3 contains 13 residues. Germline-derived CDR1 and CDR2 are SQVTM and ANQGSEA. Trimming took 7 bases from V and 6 from J; bases not matched to a gene: 10. CDR3 amino acids: CSAEGAGGPEQYF. The CDR3 DNA reads TGCAGCGCCGAGGGCGCGGGAGGGCCCGAGCAGTACTTC.

Of note for this clonotype: Just one base apart from a much larger clone, this may be a read error. The chain recombines TRBV6-1 with TRBJ1-4; possibly TRBD1 for D (6 bases). The CDR3 runs 15 residues. Germline V gene sequence: CDR1 MNHNS, CDR2 SASEGT. The CDR3 sequence: CASSEEGGAHENLFF. The CDR3 coding sequence is TGTGCCAGCAGTGAAGAAGGGGGAGCGCATGAAAACCTGTTTTTT.

The table lists this clonotype with many counts. The chain has TRBV6-5 and TRBJ1-6; D gene uncertain. The V gene lost 5 bases and the J gene lost 5 bases, with 10 bases spanning the gap. CDR1 and CDR2 (germline): MNHEY, SVGAGI. The CDR3 runs to 14 residues. The CDR3 DNA follows: TGTGCCAGCAGTCATCCGGGAGATAATTCACCCCTCCACTTT. Its translation is CASSHPGDNSPLHF.

As for this clonotype: An end of the junction differs from the germline gene, which may be a read error. The rearrangement uses TRBV28 and TRBJ2-5; D unresolved. The CDR3 runs 13 residues. Per germline, CDR1 MDHEN and CDR2 SYDVKM. The DNA for the CDR3 is TGTGCCAGCACCCCGGCTAGTCGAGAGACTCAGCACTTC. It codes for CASTPASRETQHF.

As regards this clonotype: The junction departs from germline at one end; a sequencing error may be responsible. V is TRBV11-3 and J is TRBJ2-2, with D perhaps TRBD1 or TRBD2 (6 bases each). The CDR3 spans 15 residues. Germline CDR1 SGHNT, CDR2 YENEEA. The CDR3 is CTSSFASGAHGVLFF. The CDR3 DNA reads TGTACCAGCAGCTTCGCATCGGGGGCCCACGGGGTGCTGTTTTTT.